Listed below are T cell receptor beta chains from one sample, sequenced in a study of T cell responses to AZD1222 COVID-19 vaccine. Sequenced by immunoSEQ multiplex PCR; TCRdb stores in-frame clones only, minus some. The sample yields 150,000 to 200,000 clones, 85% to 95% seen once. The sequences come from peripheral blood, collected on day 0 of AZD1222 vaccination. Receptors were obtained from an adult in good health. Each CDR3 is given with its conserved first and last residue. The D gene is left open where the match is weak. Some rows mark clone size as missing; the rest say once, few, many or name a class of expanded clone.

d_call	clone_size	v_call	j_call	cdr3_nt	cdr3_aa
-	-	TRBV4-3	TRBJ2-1	TGCGCCAGCAGCCAAGTAGGGGGGTACACCTACAATGAGCAGTTCTTC	CASSQVGGYTYNEQFF
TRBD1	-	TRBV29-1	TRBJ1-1	TGCAGCGTCACGACAGGGATGAACACTGAAGCTTTCTTT	CSVTTGMNTEAFF
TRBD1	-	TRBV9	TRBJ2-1	TGTGCCAGCAGCGTAGTTGGGACAGGCAATGAGCAGTTCTTC	CASSVVGTGNEQFF
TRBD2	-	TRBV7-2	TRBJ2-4	TGTGCCAGCAGCCCTAGCGGGGGGGTAGCCAAAAACATTCAGTACTTC	CASSPSGGVAKNIQYF
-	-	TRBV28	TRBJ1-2	TGTGCCAGCAGTTTGAAGAACTATGGCTACACCTTC	CASSLKNYGYTF
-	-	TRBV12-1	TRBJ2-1	TGTGCCAGCAGCTCGATAAGACTAGCGGGGGGTTACAATGAGCAGTTCTTC	CASSSIRLAGGYNEQFF
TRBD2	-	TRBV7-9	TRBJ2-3	TGTGCCAGCAGCTTATCTGGGAGGGCCGGTGGCACAGATACGCAGTATTTT	CASSLSGRAGGTDTQYF
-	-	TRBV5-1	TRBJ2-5	TGCGCCAGCAGCCCGTTTCAGGGGGGGAAAGAGACCCAGTACTTC	CASSPFQGGKETQYF
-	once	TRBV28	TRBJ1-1	TGTGCCAGCAGTTTATCACCCTTTGACACTGAAGCTTTCTTT	CASSLSPFDTEAFF
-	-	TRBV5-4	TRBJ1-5	TGTGCCAGCAGCCCTGACCGAAATCAGCCCCAGCATTTT	CASSPDRNQPQHF
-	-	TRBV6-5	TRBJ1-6	TGTGCCAGCAGGTTGGGCAATTCACCCCTCCACTTT	CASRLGNSPLHF
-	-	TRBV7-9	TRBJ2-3	TGTGCCAGCAGCCCTTCCTGGAGCACAGATACGCAGTATTTT	CASSPSWSTDTQYF
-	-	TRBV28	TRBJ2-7	TGTGCCAGCAGTTCGCGCCTCTACGAGCAGTACTTC	CASSSRLYEQYF
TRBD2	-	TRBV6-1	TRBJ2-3	TGTGCCAGCAGTGATGCGGGAGGAGGTACGCAGTATTTT	CASSDAGGGTQYF
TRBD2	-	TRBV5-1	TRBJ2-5	TGCGCCAGCAGCCCATCTAGCGGGGGGGCAGGAGAGACCCAGTACTTC	CASSPSSGGAGETQYF
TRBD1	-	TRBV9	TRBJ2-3	TGTGCCAGCAGCGCCGGGGATGTTGGGACAGGGGGAGCAGATACGCAGTATTTT	CASSAGDVGTGGADTQYF
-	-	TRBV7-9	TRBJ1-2	TGTGCCAGCAGCCAAGGAGGGGGACGGGGCTACACCTTC	CASSQGGGRGYTF
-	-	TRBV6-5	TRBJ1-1	TGTGCCAGCAGAACACAGAAGAACACTGAAGCTTTCTTT	CASRTQKNTEAFF
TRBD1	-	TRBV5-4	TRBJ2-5	TGTGCCAGCAGCTCCCCCCTTGGGACAGAACCCCAAGAGACCCAGTACTTC	CASSSPLGTEPQETQYF
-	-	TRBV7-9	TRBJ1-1	TGTGCCAGCAGCGGGGACAAGTACACTGAAGCTTTCTTT	CASSGDKYTEAFF
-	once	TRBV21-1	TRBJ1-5	TGTGCCAGCAGCAGAAGGTCAACAGGGGTCGTACAGCCCCAGCATTTT	CASSRRSTGVVQPQHF
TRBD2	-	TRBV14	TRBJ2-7	TGTGCCAGCAGCCTCGGGGGGAGGTCTGGCGAGCAGTACTTC	CASSLGGRSGEQYF
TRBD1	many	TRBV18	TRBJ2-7	TGTGCCAGCTCACGGACTGGGACAGGGACCTCCTACGAGCAGTACTTC	CASSRTGTGTSYEQYF
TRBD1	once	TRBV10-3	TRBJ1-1	TGTGCCACCGGGGGGGGACAGGGGAACACTGAAGCTTTCTTT	CATGGGQGNTEAFF
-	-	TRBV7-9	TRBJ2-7	TGTGCCAGCAGCGCCGGGGAGAGTCCCTACGAGCAGTACTTC	CASSAGESPYEQYF
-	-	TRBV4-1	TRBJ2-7	TGCGCCAGCAGCCTAGGGGTGGACTTCCCTTACGAGCAGTACTTC	CASSLGVDFPYEQYF
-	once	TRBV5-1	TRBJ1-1	TGCGCCAGCAGCGGTGAGGAGGGGAGGACTGAAGCTTTCTTT	CASSGEEGRTEAFF
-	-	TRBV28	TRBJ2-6	TGTGCCAGCAGTTCGGGGACAAGTACTACCTCTGGGGCCAACGTCCTGACTTTC	CASSSGTSTTSGANVLTF
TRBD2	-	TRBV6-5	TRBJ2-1	TGTGCCAGCAATAGCGGGGGGGCCCGGAATGAGCAGTTCTTC	CASNSGGARNEQFF
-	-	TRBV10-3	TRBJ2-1	TGTGCCATCAGTGAGTCTGGCGGATCCTACAATGAGCAGTTCTTC	CAISESGGSYNEQFF
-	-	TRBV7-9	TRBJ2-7	TGTGCCAGCAGCTGGGGAGACAGGTTCTACGAGCAGTACTTC	CASSWGDRFYEQYF
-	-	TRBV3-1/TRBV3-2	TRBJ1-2	TGTGCCAGCAGCCATGCCGGATCCTTCGATGGCTACACCTTC	CASSHAGSFDGYTF
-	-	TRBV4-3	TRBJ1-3	TGCGCCAGCAGCCAAGATATGAGGGGCTCTGGAAACACCATATATTTT	CASSQDMRGSGNTIYF
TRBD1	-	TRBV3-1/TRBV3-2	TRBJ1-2	TGTGCCAGCAGCTTAACAGGGGGCTATGGCTACACCTTC	CASSLTGGYGYTF
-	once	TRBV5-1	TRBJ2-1	TGCGCCACGACAGATTCCTCCTACAATGAGCAGTTCTTC	CATTDSSYNEQFF
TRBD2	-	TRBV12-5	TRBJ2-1	TGTGCTAGTGGAGACCTTAGCGGGGGACAAGGCGATGAGCAGTTCTTC	CASGDLSGGQGDEQFF
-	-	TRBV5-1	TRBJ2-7	TGCGCCAGCAGCTTCCTAAACGAGCAGTACTTC	CASSFLNEQYF
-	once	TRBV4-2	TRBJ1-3	TGTGCCAGCAGTCCCTTAGGGGAGGGAAACACCATATATTTT	CASSPLGEGNTIYF
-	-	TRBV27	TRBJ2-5	TGTGCCAGCACGCCGGGGCAGGGAAAAGGCCAAGAGACCCAGTACTTC	CASTPGQGKGQETQYF
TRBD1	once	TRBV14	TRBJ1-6	TGTGCCAGCAGCCAAGATCGTGGGCAGGGGGCCGTGGATTCACCCCTCCACTTT	CASSQDRGQGAVDSPLHF